These 12 T cell receptor beta chains came from one sample sequenced in a study of human T cells and chemical hapten exposure (dated by TCRdb to the early 2020s). Sample time point, as interpreted from the label and publication: pre-sensitization, week 0. Read against the paper, the sample's treatment or condition label means: therapeutic diphenylcyclopropenone sensitization with weekly scalp DPC. Library generation was performed with RACE. The data were produced on a NextSeq 500. TCRdb itself trimmed the public reads at Q25 with fastp, ran MiXCR and retained productive beta chains. Rows matching on CDR3 protein sequence are summarized as one entry with the most common DNA and genes. A total of about 180,000 distinct CDR3 sequences appear in this sample, around 30% of them only once. The top ten clones comprise less than 3.5% of the sample. The specimen comprised whole blood, sampled in connection with sensitization to the hapten diphenylcyclopropenone (DPC). The source of these receptors is a woman aged 25-40 years with alopecia areata. Some clones in this sample may be carry-over from other donors' samples.

The chain couples TRBV10-3 to TRBJ2-5; D is perhaps TRBD1 (6 bases). The CDR3 consists of 13 residues. The V and J ends lost 4 bases and 3 bases respectively, with 9 bases between them. Germline V gives CDR1 ENHRY, CDR2 SYGVKD. Here the CDR3 reads CAISGGGEETQYF. CDR3 DNA sequence: TGTGCCATCAGTGGAGGGGGAGAAGAGACCCAGTACTTC.

The sample holds a few counts of this clonotype. This sequence joins TRBV29-1 and TRBJ1-1; possible D gene TRBD1, 5 bases. Germline V gene sequence: CDR1 SQVTM, CDR2 ANQGSEA. CDR3 length: 12 amino acids. V lost 6 bases, J lost 11 bases, and 19 bases lay in between. CDR3 sequence (DNA): TGCAGCGTGCACCAGGGAGGCGGGAGCGCTTTCTTT. This codes for CSVHQGGGSAFF.

This clonotype has a handful of counts. The chain joins TRBV12-3 or TRBV12-4 to TRBJ1-3; D is unresolved. This CDR3 contains 14 residues. Trimming removed 3 bases from V and 3 bases from J, with 9 bases in between. The CDR3 loop reads CASSFPGFGNTIYF. Written as DNA, the CDR3 is TGTGCCAGCAGTTTTCCGGGCTTTGGAAACACCATATATTTT.

V and J are TRBV7-2 and TRBJ1-1, with TRBD1 as a possible D gene (6 bases). V lost 1 base to trimming and J lost 1 base, with 10 bases between them. The CDR3 is made up of 15 amino acids. Germline values: CDR1 SGHTA, CDR2 FQGNSA. CDR3 amino acids: CASSLVWGQNTEAFF. CDR3 DNA: TGTGCCAGCAGCTTAGTGTGGGGGCAGAACACTGAAGCTTTCTTT. Using reference TRBV7-2 and TRBJ1-1 for the parts outside the CDR3, the full variable domain is GAGVSQSPSNKVTEKGKDVELRCDPISGHTALYWYRQSLGQGLEFLIYFQGNSAPDKSGLPSDRFSAERTGGSVSTLTIQRTQQEDSAVYLCASSLVWGQNTEAFFGQGTRLTVV.

This rearrangement joins TRBV7-9 to TRBJ2-3; D remains ambiguous. CDR1 is SEHNR, CDR2 FQNEAQ, per germline (reference sequence). This CDR3 contains 12 residues. With 5 bases removed from V and 5 bases from J, the gap between germline ends came to 8 bases. The DNA of the CDR3 is TGTGCCAGCAGCCCGACGGAAGATACGCAGTATTTT. Encoded protein: CASSPTEDTQYF.

This clonotype was seen a few times. The chain has TRBV29-1 and TRBJ2-1, with 8 positions matching TRBD2. The germline V gene has CDR1 SQVTM and CDR2 ANQGSEA. CDR3 length: 14 residues. V lost 3 bases to trimming and J lost 6 bases; unmatched junction nucleotides: 7. CDR3 residues: CSVDAGGGFNEQFF. DNA for the CDR3: TGCAGCGTTGATGCGGGGGGTGGGTTCAATGAGCAGTTCTTC.

The genes are TRBV7-9 and TRBJ2-3; D unclear. The CDR3 is made up of 13 amino acids. Looked up from germline, CDR1 is SEHNR and CDR2 is FQNEAQ (reference sequence). V was shortened by 6 bases and J by 0 bases, with 7 bases between the two germline ends. The CDR3 bases are TGTGCCAGCAGAGGATCTAGCACAGATACGCAGTATTTT. It yields the protein CASRGSSTDTQYF.

This clonotype appeared a few times. V usage is TRBV12-3 or TRBV12-4 and J usage is TRBJ1-2; possibly TRBD1 for D (6 bases). The CDR3 covers 14 residues. Trimming stripped 6 bases from V and 5 bases from J, with 16 bases between. In nucleotides, the CDR3 is TGTGCCAGCAGCGCTCCCGGGACACCGTATGGCTACACCTTC. It encodes CASSAPGTPYGYTF.

V and J are TRBV19 and TRBJ2-2, with D perhaps matching TRBD2 (5 bases). CDR1 and CDR2 from the germline V gene are LNHDA and SQIVND (reference sequence). The CDR3 sequence is 16 residues long. V lost 5 bases, J lost 0 bases, and 13 bases lay in between. This CDR3 is CASSGYWTSNTGELFF. The CDR3 DNA reads as TGTGCCAGTAGTGGATACTGGACTTCGAACACCGGGGAGCTGTTTTTT.

The chain employs TRBV29-1 and TRBJ2-7, with 9 bases identical to TRBD1. The V gene end was trimmed by 6 bases and the J gene end by 0 bases; junction bases not matched to a gene: 6. The CDR3 runs to 14 residues. Per the germline V gene, CDR1 is SQVTM and CDR2 is ANQGSEA. CDR3 loop: CSVPEGQGSYEQYF. Written as DNA, the CDR3 is TGCAGCGTCCCCGAGGGACAGGGCTCCTACGAGCAGTACTTC.

This clonotype appeared many times. The chain combines TRBV28 with TRBJ1-6; 8 bases match TRBD1. Germline CDR1 MDHEN, CDR2 SYDVKM. J lost 8 bases, V lost 3 bases, and 3 bases had no gene match. The CDR3 spans 14 residues. The CDR3 bases are TGTGCCAGCAGTTTGGACAGGGCGGATTCACCCCTCCACTTT. It is translated as CASSLDRADSPLHF.

This clonotype turned up a few times. This chain connects TRBV5-1 to TRBJ2-4; D not certain. Trimming removed 0 bases at V and 2 bases at J, with 6 bases between. The germline V gene has CDR1 SGHRS and CDR2 YFSETQ. The CDR3 has 14 residues. As DNA, the CDR3 is TGCGCCAGCAGCTTGGGCACTACCAAAAACATTCAGTACTTC. This gives the protein CASSLGTTKNIQYF.